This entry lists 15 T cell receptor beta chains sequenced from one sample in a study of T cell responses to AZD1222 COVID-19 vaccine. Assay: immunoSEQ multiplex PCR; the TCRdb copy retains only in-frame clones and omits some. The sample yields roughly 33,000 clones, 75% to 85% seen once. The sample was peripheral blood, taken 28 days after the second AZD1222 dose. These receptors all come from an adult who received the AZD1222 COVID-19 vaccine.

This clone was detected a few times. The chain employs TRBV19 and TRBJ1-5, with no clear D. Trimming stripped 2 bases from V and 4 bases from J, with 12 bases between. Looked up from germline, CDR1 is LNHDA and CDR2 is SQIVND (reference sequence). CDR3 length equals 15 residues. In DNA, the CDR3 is TGTGCCAGTAGTATATATGGCCTTGGGAATCAGCCCCAGCATTTT. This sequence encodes CASSIYGLGNQPQHF.

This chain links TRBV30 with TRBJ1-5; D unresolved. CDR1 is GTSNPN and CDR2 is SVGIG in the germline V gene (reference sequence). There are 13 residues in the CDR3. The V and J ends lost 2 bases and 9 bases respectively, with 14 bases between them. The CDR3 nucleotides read TGTGCCTGGAGTCCCCAGACGGGGAGGCCCCAGCATTTT. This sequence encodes CAWSPQTGRPQHF.

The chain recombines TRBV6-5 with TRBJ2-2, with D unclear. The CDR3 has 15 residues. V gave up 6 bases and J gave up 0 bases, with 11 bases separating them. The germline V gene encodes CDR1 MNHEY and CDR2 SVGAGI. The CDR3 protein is CASRATHANTGELFF. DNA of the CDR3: TGTGCCAGCAGGGCGACCCACGCGAACACCGGGGAGCTGTTTTTT.

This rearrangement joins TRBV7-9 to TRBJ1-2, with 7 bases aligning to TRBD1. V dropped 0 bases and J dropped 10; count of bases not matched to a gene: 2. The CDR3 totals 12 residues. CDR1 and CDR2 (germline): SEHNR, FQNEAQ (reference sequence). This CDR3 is CASSLAQGDYTF. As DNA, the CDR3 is TGTGCCAGCAGCTTAGCGCAGGGGGACTACACCTTC.

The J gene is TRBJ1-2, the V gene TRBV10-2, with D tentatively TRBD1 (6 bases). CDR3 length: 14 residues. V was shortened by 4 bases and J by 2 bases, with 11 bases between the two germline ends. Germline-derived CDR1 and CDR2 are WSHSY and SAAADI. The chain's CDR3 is CASSADSANYGYTF. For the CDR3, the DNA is TGCGCCAGCAGTGCGGACAGTGCCAACTATGGCTACACCTTC.

CDR3 residues: CASRVGITGAKNIQYF. CDR3 nucleotides: TGCGCCAGCAGGGTGGGGATTACAGGGGCCAAAAACATTCAGTACTTC. The rearrangement uses TRBV5-1 and TRBJ2-4; tentative D call: TRBD1 (6 bases). Germline-derived CDR1 and CDR2 are SGHRS and YFSETQ. The CDR3 spans 16 residues. Between the trimmed V and J ends, which lost 5 bases and 1 base, there was a span of 16 bases.

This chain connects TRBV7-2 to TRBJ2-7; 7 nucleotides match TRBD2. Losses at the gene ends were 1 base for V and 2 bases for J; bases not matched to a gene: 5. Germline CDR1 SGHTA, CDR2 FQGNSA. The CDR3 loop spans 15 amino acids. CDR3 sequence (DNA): TGTGCCAGCAGCTTAGACGGGGGGAGGGCCTACGAGCAGTACGTC. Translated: CASSLDGGRAYEQYV.

The CDR3 nucleotides read TGTGCCAGCAGCTCTCCTCAGGAGATCTCTGGGGCCAACGTCCTGACTTTC. It translates to CASSSPQEISGANVLTF. The chain employs TRBV5-4 and TRBJ2-6, with D unresolved. Germline lookup yields CDR1 SGHNT and CDR2 YYREEE (reference sequence). V gave up 3 bases and J gave up 0 bases, with 13 bases separating them. CDR3 length: 17 residues.

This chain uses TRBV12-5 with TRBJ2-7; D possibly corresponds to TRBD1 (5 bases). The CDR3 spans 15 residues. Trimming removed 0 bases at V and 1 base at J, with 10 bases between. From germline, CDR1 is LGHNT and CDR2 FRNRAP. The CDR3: CASGLVRGKSYEQYV. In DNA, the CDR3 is TGTGCTAGTGGTTTGGTAAGGGGCAAATCCTACGAGCAGTACGTC.

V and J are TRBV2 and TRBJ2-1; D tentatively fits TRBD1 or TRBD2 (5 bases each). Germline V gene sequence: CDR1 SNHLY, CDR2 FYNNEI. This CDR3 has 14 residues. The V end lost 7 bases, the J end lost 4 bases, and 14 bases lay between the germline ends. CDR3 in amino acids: CASMGVGRYNEQFF. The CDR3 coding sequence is TGTGCCAGCATGGGGGTTGGTAGGTACAATGAGCAGTTCTTC.

The CDR3 DNA reads as TGTGCCAGCAGTTCCCCCCGGACAGCCAACACTGAAGCTTTCTTT. This encodes CASSSPRTANTEAFF. This chain connects TRBV6-5 to TRBJ1-1; D possibly corresponds to TRBD1 (6 bases). CDR1 MNHEY and CDR2 SVGAGI come from the germline V gene. The CDR3 runs 15 residues. V was cut by 4 bases and J by 2 bases, with 14 bases left in between.

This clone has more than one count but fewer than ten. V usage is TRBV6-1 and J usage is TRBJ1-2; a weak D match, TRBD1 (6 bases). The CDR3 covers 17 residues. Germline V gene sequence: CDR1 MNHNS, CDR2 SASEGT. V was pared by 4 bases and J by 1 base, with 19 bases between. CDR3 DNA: TGTGCCAGCAGTGGAACGAGGGGGACGGCCAATAACTATGGCTACACCTTC. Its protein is CASSGTRGTANNYGYTF.

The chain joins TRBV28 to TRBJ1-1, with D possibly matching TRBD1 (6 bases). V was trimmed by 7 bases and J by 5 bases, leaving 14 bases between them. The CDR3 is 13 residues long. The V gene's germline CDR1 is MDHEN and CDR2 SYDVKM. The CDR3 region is CASTGGQGTEAFF. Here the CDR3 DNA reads TGTGCCAGCACTGGGGGCCAAGGGACTGAAGCTTTCTTT.

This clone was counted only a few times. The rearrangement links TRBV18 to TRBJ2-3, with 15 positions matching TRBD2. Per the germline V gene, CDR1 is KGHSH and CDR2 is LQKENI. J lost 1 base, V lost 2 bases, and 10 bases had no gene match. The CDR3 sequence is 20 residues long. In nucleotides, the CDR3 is TGTGCCAGCTCACCAGTCCCCGGGACTAGCGGGGGGCGAGGCACAGATACGCAGTATTTT. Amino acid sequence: CASSPVPGTSGGRGTDTQYF. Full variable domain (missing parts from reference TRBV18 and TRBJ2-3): NAGVMQNPRHLVRRRGQEARLRCSPMKGHSHVYWYRQLPEEGLKFMVYLQKENIIDESGMPKERFSAEFPKEGPSILRIQQVVRGDSAAYFCASSPVPGTSGGRGTDTQYFGPGTRLTVL.

The CDR3 protein is CASSFDRNSGNTIYF. Here the CDR3 DNA reads TGTGCCAGCAGCTTTGACAGGAACTCTGGAAACACCATATATTTT. J is TRBJ1-3 and V is TRBV7-9; a possible D gene is TRBD1 (6 bases). The CDR3 spans 15 residues. Deletions cut 3 bases from V and 0 bases from J, with 9 bases between. The germline V gene encodes CDR1 SEHNR and CDR2 FQNEAQ (reference sequence). The complete variable domain, with remaining parts taken from reference TRBV7-9 and TRBJ1-3, reads DTGVSQNPRHKITKRGQNVTFRCDPISEHNRLYWYRQTLGQGPEFLTYFQNEAQLEKSRLLSDRFSAERPKGSFSTLEIQRTEQGDSAMYLCASSFDRNSGNTIYFGEGSWLTVV.